These T cell receptor beta chains were read from a single sample in a study of blood T cell repertoires in COVID-19. Assay: immunoSEQ multiplex PCR; the TCRdb copy retains only in-frame clones and omits some. Of about 190,000 clones listed, around 84% were seen once; the top ten hold around 15%. Sequenced input: peripheral blood. The receptors originated from a man between 25 and 39 years old with active or convalescent COVID-19. Both conserved end residues are part of each CDR3. The order of the fields is clone size, V gene, D gene, CDR3 length, J gene, CDR3 DNA, CDR3 protein. The D gene is left open where the match is weak. Clone sizes are given selectively: once, few, many, or a class where the clone is expanded.

abundance: .
v_gene: TRBV11-2
d_gene: .
len: 13
j_gene: TRBJ2-1
CDR3nt: TGTGCCAGCAGCTCCCTCCGGGGGGCAGAGCAGTTCTTC
CDR3aa: CASSSLRGAEQFF

abundance: .
v_gene: TRBV24-1
d_gene: .
len: 12
j_gene: TRBJ2-1
CDR3nt: TGTGCCACCGCTGACAGAGACAATGAGCAGTTCTTC
CDR3aa: CATADRDNEQFF

abundance: .
v_gene: TRBV19
d_gene: TRBD1
len: 16
j_gene: TRBJ2-6
CDR3nt: TGTGCCAGTAGCCAGGACAGGCTCTCTGGGGCCAACGTCCTGACTTTC
CDR3aa: CASSQDRLSGANVLTF

abundance: .
v_gene: TRBV19
d_gene: TRBD2
len: 14
j_gene: TRBJ2-7
CDR3nt: TGTGCCAGTAGTATTGGCGGGGGAGGATACGAGCAGTACTTC
CDR3aa: CASSIGGGGYEQYF

abundance: few
v_gene: TRBV21-1
d_gene: .
len: 10
j_gene: TRBJ1-5
CDR3nt: TGTGCCACCGCGTGGGACAGGGAGCATTTT
CDR3aa: CATAWDREHF

abundance: few
v_gene: TRBV4-3
d_gene: TRBD1
len: 16
j_gene: TRBJ2-1
CDR3nt: TGCGCCAGCAGCCAAGATCAAACAGGGGGCCCAAATGAGCAGTTCTTC
CDR3aa: CASSQDQTGGPNEQFF

abundance: .
v_gene: TRBV7-6
d_gene: .
len: 16
j_gene: TRBJ1-4
CDR3nt: TGTGCCAGCAGCTTAGGTCGGGGAGCTAACCCAGAAAAACTGTTTTTT
CDR3aa: CASSLGRGANPEKLFF

abundance: .
v_gene: TRBV2
d_gene: .
len: 13
j_gene: TRBJ1-1
CDR3nt: TGTGCCAGCAGTGATAGCGTAAACACTGAAGCTTTCTTT
CDR3aa: CASSDSVNTEAFF

abundance: .
v_gene: TRBV12-3/TRBV12-4
d_gene: .
len: 13
j_gene: TRBJ1-5
CDR3nt: TGTGCCAGCAGTGACCACGCGGATCAGCCCCAGCATTTT
CDR3aa: CASSDHADQPQHF

abundance: .
v_gene: TRBV19
d_gene: .
len: 14
j_gene: TRBJ2-5
CDR3nt: TGTGCCAGTAGTATAGGACTGGGGGGAGAGACCCAGTACTTC
CDR3aa: CASSIGLGGETQYF

abundance: .
v_gene: TRBV5-1
d_gene: .
len: 16
j_gene: TRBJ2-3
CDR3nt: TGCGCCAGCAGCTTAACTCTAACCGCTAGCACAGATACGCAGTATTTT
CDR3aa: CASSLTLTASTDTQYF

abundance: .
v_gene: TRBV2
d_gene: TRBD1
len: 15
j_gene: TRBJ1-1
CDR3nt: TGTGCCAGCAGTGAGGAGGAGGACAGGGTCACTGAAGCTTTCTTT
CDR3aa: CASSEEEDRVTEAFF

abundance: .
v_gene: TRBV19
d_gene: TRBD2
len: 16
j_gene: TRBJ2-3
CDR3nt: TGTGCCAGTAGTATGGCTCTAGCGGGTAGTACAGATACGCAGTATTTT
CDR3aa: CASSMALAGSTDTQYF

abundance: .
v_gene: TRBV6-5
d_gene: TRBD1
len: 14
j_gene: TRBJ2-1
CDR3nt: TGTGCCAGCACTAAAGACAGGGGGCCCAATGAGCAGTTCTTC
CDR3aa: CASTKDRGPNEQFF

abundance: .
v_gene: TRBV6-1
d_gene: .
len: 16
j_gene: TRBJ1-1
CDR3nt: TGTGCCAGCAGTGAAAAGCTCGGGAGCCGTGGCACTGAAGCTTTCTTT
CDR3aa: CASSEKLGSRGTEAFF

abundance: .
v_gene: TRBV9
d_gene: .
len: 13
j_gene: TRBJ1-1
CDR3nt: TGTGCCAGCAGCGTGCGGAGGGGCACTGAAGCTTTCTTT
CDR3aa: CASSVRRGTEAFF

abundance: .
v_gene: TRBV7-2
d_gene: .
len: 13
j_gene: TRBJ1-1
CDR3nt: TGTGCCAGCAGCCAGGACAGGAACACTGAAGCTTTCTTT
CDR3aa: CASSQDRNTEAFF

abundance: few
v_gene: TRBV28
d_gene: .
len: 13
j_gene: TRBJ1-2
CDR3nt: TGTGCCAGCAGTTTGAGGGTTCGGGATGGCTACACCTTC
CDR3aa: CASSLRVRDGYTF

abundance: once
v_gene: TRBV2
d_gene: .
len: 18
j_gene: TRBJ1-5
CDR3nt: TGTGCCAGCAGTGAAGCGCTTCGGGGGGCTGGGAGCAATCAGCCCCAGCATTTT
CDR3aa: CASSEALRGAGSNQPQHF

abundance: .
v_gene: TRBV14
d_gene: .
len: 16
j_gene: TRBJ2-7
CDR3nt: TGTGCCAGCAGCCAATTAGAGTGGGGGGTCTCCTACGAGCAGTACTTC
CDR3aa: CASSQLEWGVSYEQYF

abundance: .
v_gene: TRBV18
d_gene: TRBD1
len: 16
j_gene: TRBJ2-5
CDR3nt: TGTGCCAGCTCACCGTCGTGGACAGGGGGTTTAGAGACCCAGTACTTC
CDR3aa: CASSPSWTGGLETQYF

abundance: .
v_gene: TRBV30
d_gene: TRBD1
len: 13
j_gene: TRBJ1-1
CDR3nt: TGTGCCTGGAGGGGACAGGCGAACACTGAAGCTTTCTTT
CDR3aa: CAWRGQANTEAFF

abundance: few
v_gene: TRBV6-2/TRBV6-3
d_gene: .
len: 16
j_gene: TRBJ2-3
CDR3nt: TGTGCCAGCAGTTACGAGGGCCTATTCCTCGCAGATACGCAGTATTTT
CDR3aa: CASSYEGLFLADTQYF

abundance: .
v_gene: TRBV15
d_gene: TRBD2
len: 16
j_gene: TRBJ2-5
CDR3nt: TGTGCCACCAGCAGAGAGCCGCCGGCGGGGGTGGAGACCCAGTACTTC
CDR3aa: CATSREPPAGVETQYF

abundance: once
v_gene: TRBV27
d_gene: TRBD2
len: 16
j_gene: TRBJ2-1
CDR3nt: TGTGCCAGCAGTTTAACTAGCGGGAATCTTTACAATGAGCAGTTCTTC
CDR3aa: CASSLTSGNLYNEQFF

abundance: .
v_gene: TRBV6-5
d_gene: .
len: 12
j_gene: TRBJ1-4
CDR3nt: TGTGCCAGCAGGAGGTCTAATGAAAAACTGTTTTTT
CDR3aa: CASRRSNEKLFF

abundance: few
v_gene: TRBV3-1/TRBV3-2
d_gene: TRBD1
len: 13
j_gene: TRBJ1-3
CDR3nt: TGTGCCAGCAGCGACAGGGGGCCAGACACCATATATTTT
CDR3aa: CASSDRGPDTIYF

abundance: many
v_gene: TRBV7-9
d_gene: .
len: 16
j_gene: TRBJ2-3
CDR3nt: TGTGCCAGCAGCGTCCAGAACGGACTGGAGAGACATACGCAGTATTTT
CDR3aa: CASSVQNGLERHTQYF

abundance: .
v_gene: TRBV12-3/TRBV12-4
d_gene: .
len: 11
j_gene: TRBJ1-1
CDR3nt: TGTGCCAGCAGTTTAGCACAGGTTAATTTCTTT
CDR3aa: CASSLAQVNFF

abundance: .
v_gene: TRBV7-9
d_gene: TRBD1
len: 14
j_gene: TRBJ1-6
CDR3nt: TGTGCCAGCAGCCCGGACAGGGGCGAGGCACCCCTCCACTTT
CDR3aa: CASSPDRGEAPLHF

abundance: .
v_gene: TRBV2
d_gene: .
len: 12
j_gene: TRBJ2-1
CDR3nt: TGTGCCAGCAGGTATACAGGGAATGAGCAGTTCTTC
CDR3aa: CASRYTGNEQFF

abundance: .
v_gene: TRBV7-9
d_gene: .
len: 14
j_gene: TRBJ1-2
CDR3nt: TGTGCCAGCAGCTTAGCCCCAGGGGCGAGGGGCTACACCTTC
CDR3aa: CASSLAPGARGYTF

abundance: .
v_gene: TRBV7-2
d_gene: .
len: 15
j_gene: TRBJ2-7
CDR3nt: TGTGCCAGCAGCCTAACCGGGACTCCCTCCTACGAGCAGTACTTC
CDR3aa: CASSLTGTPSYEQYF

abundance: .
v_gene: TRBV5-1
d_gene: .
len: 15
j_gene: TRBJ2-3
CDR3nt: TGCGCCAGCAGCTTGGTGAGCGGGAGCACAGATACGCAGTATTTT
CDR3aa: CASSLVSGSTDTQYF

abundance: once
v_gene: TRBV2
d_gene: .
len: 12
j_gene: TRBJ1-2
CDR3nt: TGTGCCAGCATGTCTCTCAGGGGCGGCTACACCTTC
CDR3aa: CASMSLRGGYTF

abundance: .
v_gene: TRBV27
d_gene: .
len: 13
j_gene: TRBJ2-1
CDR3nt: TGTGCCAGCAGTTTACACCCTAGCTATGAGCAGTTCTTC
CDR3aa: CASSLHPSYEQFF

abundance: few
v_gene: TRBV5-1
d_gene: TRBD1
len: 14
j_gene: TRBJ1-2
CDR3nt: TGCGCCAGCAGCTTGGAGGGGGCTAGATATGGCTACACCTTC
CDR3aa: CASSLEGARYGYTF

abundance: .
v_gene: TRBV18
d_gene: .
len: 16
j_gene: TRBJ1-2
CDR3nt: TGTGCCAGCTCACCACTAAGGGAGCTCTTTAACTATGGCTACACCTTC
CDR3aa: CASSPLRELFNYGYTF

abundance: .
v_gene: TRBV5-1
d_gene: .
len: 14
j_gene: TRBJ2-7
CDR3nt: TGCGCCAGCAGCTCTTCCGAAAGCCCCTACGAGCAGTACTTC
CDR3aa: CASSSSESPYEQYF

abundance: .
v_gene: TRBV10-3
d_gene: .
len: 13
j_gene: TRBJ2-4
CDR3nt: TGTGCCATCAGTGAGGCCCAGGTGGGCATTCAGTACTTC
CDR3aa: CAISEAQVGIQYF

abundance: .
v_gene: TRBV10-1
d_gene: TRBD1
len: 15
j_gene: TRBJ2-2
CDR3nt: TGCGCCAGCAGCCCCTGGACAGGGGAAACCGGGGAGCTGTTTTTT
CDR3aa: CASSPWTGETGELFF

abundance: .
v_gene: TRBV12-5
d_gene: TRBD1
len: 17
j_gene: TRBJ1-2
CDR3nt: TGTGCTAGTGGTTTGGCCGGGACAGGGGGGGTCGACTATGGCTACACCTTC
CDR3aa: CASGLAGTGGVDYGYTF

abundance: few
v_gene: TRBV7-9
d_gene: TRBD1
len: 15
j_gene: TRBJ2-7
CDR3nt: TGTGCCAGCAGCGCCGGACGGACAGGGGTCCACGAGCAGTACTTC
CDR3aa: CASSAGRTGVHEQYF

abundance: .
v_gene: TRBV2
d_gene: .
len: 11
j_gene: TRBJ2-1
CDR3nt: TGTGCCAGCAGCCCCCTCAATGAGCAGTTCTTC
CDR3aa: CASSPLNEQFF

abundance: few
v_gene: TRBV19
d_gene: TRBD1
len: 15
j_gene: TRBJ1-4
CDR3nt: TGTGCCAGTACTAGGACAGGGGGCCTTGGGGAAAAACTGTTTTTT
CDR3aa: CASTRTGGLGEKLFF

abundance: .
v_gene: TRBV18
d_gene: TRBD2
len: 16
j_gene: TRBJ2-5
CDR3nt: TGTGCCAGCTCACCGACGGGCGGGAGGGTCCGAGAGACCCAGTACTTC
CDR3aa: CASSPTGGRVRETQYF

abundance: .
v_gene: TRBV16
d_gene: .
len: 16
j_gene: TRBJ1-2
CDR3nt: TGTGCCAGCAGCCAATCAGGCCTATCGGAAGGGAGAGGCTACACCTTC
CDR3aa: CASSQSGLSEGRGYTF

abundance: .
v_gene: TRBV6-6
d_gene: TRBD1
len: 15
j_gene: TRBJ1-1
CDR3nt: TGTGCCAGCAGTTACTGGGACAGGGCGGACACTGAAGCTTTCTTT
CDR3aa: CASSYWDRADTEAFF

abundance: .
v_gene: TRBV6-4
d_gene: TRBD2
len: 15
j_gene: TRBJ2-1
CDR3nt: TGTGCCAGCAGCATACTAGCGGGAGAGAACAATGAGCAGTTCTTC
CDR3aa: CASSILAGENNEQFF

abundance: .
v_gene: TRBV7-6
d_gene: .
len: 18
j_gene: TRBJ2-7
CDR3nt: TGTGCCAGCAGCCCACGCGGGGCCGACAGGGAAAAAACGCACGAGCAGTACTTC
CDR3aa: CASSPRGADREKTHEQYF

abundance: .
v_gene: TRBV4-3
d_gene: .
len: 15
j_gene: TRBJ1-3
CDR3nt: TGCGCCAGCAGCCAAGATCGGGGGTCTGGAAACACCATATATTTT
CDR3aa: CASSQDRGSGNTIYF

abundance: .
v_gene: TRBV27
d_gene: TRBD2
len: 15
j_gene: TRBJ2-3
CDR3nt: TGTGCCAGCAGCACACTAGCGGGGGGATCAGATACGCAGTATTTT
CDR3aa: CASSTLAGGSDTQYF

abundance: .
v_gene: TRBV18
d_gene: TRBD1
len: 16
j_gene: TRBJ1-1
CDR3nt: TGTGCCAGCTCACCGTATGACAGGGACTTTAACACTGAAGCTTTCTTT
CDR3aa: CASSPYDRDFNTEAFF